The 15 T cell receptor beta chains below all came from one sample that was sequenced in a study of CXCR3-negative and CXCR3-positive naive CD8 T cells. All TRB cDNA libraries came from 5' RACE performed with UMI labels. TCRdb re-called the 5' RACE reads, yielding one record per CDR3 amino acid sequence without DNA. The sample holds 45,000 to 75,000 distinct CDR3 sequences. The specimen sequenced was naive CXCR3- CD8+ T cells from blood. The subset was: CD45RO-CCR7+CD27+CD95- naive CD8+ T cells lacking CXCR3 (TNR3-). Receptor source: a human donor in good health. Some clones in this sample may be carry-over from other donors' samples.

The chain employs TRBV10-3 and TRBJ2-7; TCRdb reports TRBD2, a call that lacks DNA to check it against. This CDR3 region has 13 residues. The germline CDR1 and CDR2 sequences are ENHRY and SYGVKD. This chain's CDR3 is CAIRTGLASEQYF.

The chain recombines TRBV2 with TRBJ2-1. CDR1 and CDR2 (germline): SNHLY, FYNNEI. CDR3 length: 16 residues. The CDR3 sequence is CASTTGGPSAYNEQFF.

The genes are TRBV29-1 and TRBJ2-5; TCRdb calls TRBD2, which cannot be checked without DNA. The germline V gene encodes CDR1 SQVTM and CDR2 ANQGSEA. The CDR3 contains 15 residues. This CDR3 is CSGWLAGDPSETQYF.

The J gene is TRBJ2-3, the V gene TRBV7-9; TCRdb picks TRBD1, but there is no DNA to check that call. Germline V lookup: CDR1 SEHNR, CDR2 FQNEAQ (reference sequence). The CDR3 runs 15 residues. The CDR3: CASRPGRLSTDTQYF.

CDR3 protein: CASSAPTGEQYF. V usage is TRBV9 and J usage is TRBJ2-7; TCRdb returns TRBD1, unconfirmable since there is no DNA. CDR3 length: 12 amino acids. Germline CDR1 SGDLS, CDR2 YYNGEE.

This sequence joins TRBV19 and TRBJ2-7; TCRdb selects TRBD2, and the lack of DNA leaves this call unchecked. The CDR3 loop spans 14 amino acids. The germline CDR1 and CDR2 sequences are LNHDA and SQIVND (reference sequence). The CDR3 reads CASSIRPVGGEQYF.

The chain links TRBV12-3 or TRBV12-4 to TRBJ1-5; with no DNA, the TCRdb D assignment of TRBD1 cannot be verified. This CDR3 contains 15 residues. The CDR3 sequence is CASSKGVRSNQPQHF.

The chain recombines TRBV20-1 with TRBJ2-7; TCRdb selects TRBD1, and the lack of DNA leaves this call unchecked. The V gene's germline CDR1 is DFQATT and CDR2 SNEGSKA (reference sequence). This CDR3 is built from 15 residues. The CDR3 loop is CSARKKDRVPYEQYF.

The chain recombines TRBV14 with TRBJ2-1. Germline CDR1 reads SGHDN; CDR2 reads FVKESK. The CDR3 extends over 14 amino acids. The CDR3 sequence: CATSFTSSYNEQFF. The full variable domain, completed using reference TRBV14 and TRBJ2-1, is EAGVTQFPSHSVIEKGQTVTLRCDPISGHDNLYWYRRVMGKEIKFLLHFVKESKQDESGMPNNRFLAERTGGTYSTLKVQPAELEDSGVYFCATSFTSSYNEQFFGPGTRLTVL.

This chain connects TRBV6-6 to TRBJ2-7; absent DNA, TCRdb's TRBD2 call cannot be checked. The CDR3 length is 13 residues. CDR1 and CDR2 (germline): MNHNY, SVGAGI (reference sequence). The CDR3 spells CASSRAFDYEQYF.

The rearrangement joins TRBV29-1 to TRBJ2-3. CDR1 is SQVTM and CDR2 is ANQGSEA in the germline V gene. This CDR3 region has 14 residues. The CDR3 spells CSVGGWGMADTQYF.

The chain links TRBV27 to TRBJ2-1; the D gene TCRdb calls, TRBD2, cannot be checked with no DNA. Germline V CDR1 and CDR2: MNHEY, SMNVEV (reference sequence). The CDR3 runs to 17 residues. Here the CDR3 reads CASSILLAGGPEGEQFF.

This chain connects TRBV4-2 to TRBJ1-2; the TCRdb call, TRBD1, lacks DNA for checking. CDR3 length: 15 residues. The germline V gene encodes CDR1 LGHNA and CDR2 YNFKEQ. CDR3 sequence: CASSQDGRDWEVYTF.

The CDR3 spells CASSLVPSGVLADTQYF. J is TRBJ2-3 and V is TRBV7-2; the D call of TRBD2 rests on TCRdb alone, since no DNA is present to check it. The CDR3 spans 17 residues. Germline CDR1 SGHTA, CDR2 FQGNSA.

The J gene is TRBJ1-1, the V gene TRBV10-3; without DNA, the TCRdb call of TRBD1 cannot be checked. Germline CDR1 is ENHRY and CDR2 is SYGVKD. This CDR3 spans 13 amino acids. CDR3 in amino acids: CAISESMTGEAFF.